This T cell receptor beta chain was retrieved from a study of cytomegalovirus exposure and HLA in healthy donors. Findings of the study overall: Sequences of the TCR beta chain were said to predict the HLA-A and HLA-B alleles of most subjects accurately. An analysis that was carried out later associated fewer than 20,000 TCR beta sequences with HLA alleles at 0.05 false discovery rate. Later analysis demonstrated an association between a missense DCLRE1C variant and TCR beta V- and J-gene trimming.

The PCR employed 60 Vbeta primers together with 13 Jbeta primers. The data were produced by immunoSEQ multiplex PCR, yet TCRdb's version contains in-frame clones alone and is incomplete. In the table there are a few hundred thousand clones, about 82% of which are singletons. Samples came from healthy bone marrow donors. Note on this clone: The antigen is undetermined.

The V gene end was trimmed by 5 bases and the J gene end by 5 bases; junction bases not matched to a gene: 9. This CDR3 region has 16 residues. Germline V gives CDR1 SGHTA, CDR2 FQGTGA. The receptor's source is a man younger than 45 in good health and CMV-seronegative. The V call is TRBV7-3, the J call TRBJ2-5; 12 bases fit TRBD1. The material sequenced was PBMCs. CDR3 DNA sequence: TGTGCCAGCAGCCAAATCGGGACAGGGGGCGGTGAGACCCAGTACTTC. Translation gives CASSQIGTGGGETQYF.